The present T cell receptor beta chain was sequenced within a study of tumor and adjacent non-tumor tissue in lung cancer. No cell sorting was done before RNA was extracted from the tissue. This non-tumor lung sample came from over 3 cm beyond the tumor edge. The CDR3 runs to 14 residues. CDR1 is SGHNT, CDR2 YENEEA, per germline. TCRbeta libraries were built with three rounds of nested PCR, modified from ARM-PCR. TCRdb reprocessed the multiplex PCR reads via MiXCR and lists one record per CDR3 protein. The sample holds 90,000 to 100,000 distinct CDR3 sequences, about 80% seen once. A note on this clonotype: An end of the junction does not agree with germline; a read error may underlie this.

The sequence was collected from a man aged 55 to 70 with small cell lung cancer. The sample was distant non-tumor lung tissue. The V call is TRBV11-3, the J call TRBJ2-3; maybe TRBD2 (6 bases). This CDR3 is CTSSQRVDWDTQYF. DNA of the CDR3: TGTACCAGCAGTCAGCGGGTGGACTGGGATACGCAGTATTTT.